Presented here are 15 T cell receptor beta chains from one specimen sequenced in a study of cytomegalovirus exposure and HLA in healthy donors. A multiplex PCR was run with 60 Vbeta primers and 13 Jbeta primers. Data came from immunoSEQ multiplex PCR; TCRdb stores just in-frame clones and leaves some out. The sample gives roughly 110,000 clones, around 85% of which show up once; around 2.4% is in the top ten. Sequenced input: PBMCs. The origin of the receptors is a man aged 25 to 40 in good health and CMV-seronegative.

A single count supports this clone. This rearrangement joins TRBV10-3 to TRBJ1-6, with D maybe TRBD1 (5 bases). Germline V gene data show CDR1 as ENHRY and CDR2 as SYGVKD. The CDR3 is 13 residues long. V lost 4 bases and J lost 5, with 6 bases in between. The CDR3 here is CAISATDNSPLHF. The CDR3 DNA sequence: TGTGCCATCAGTGCGACAGATAATTCACCCCTCCACTTT.

V is TRBV29-1 and J is TRBJ2-7; 8 bases fit TRBD1. The germline V gene has CDR1 SQVTM and CDR2 ANQGSEA. The V segment lost 4 bases and the J segment 7 bases; nucleotides outside the gene matches: 9. The CDR3 is 13 amino acids. CDR3 nucleotide sequence: TGCAGCGTTGTAGGGCAGGGGGCTTGGGAGCAGTACTTC. Its translation is CSVVGQGAWEQYF.

This chain joins TRBV9 and TRBJ2-7; tentatively, D is TRBD2 (5 bases). Germline V lookup: CDR1 SGDLS, CDR2 YYNGEE. The CDR3 extends over 15 amino acids. V was trimmed by 3 bases and J by 3 bases, leaving 16 bases between them. CDR3 sequence reads: CASSGRIKGGYEQYF. The CDR3 DNA follows: TGTGCCAGCAGCGGGAGGATCAAAGGCGGCTACGAGCAGTACTTC.

The rearrangement uses TRBV5-1 and TRBJ1-2, with unresolved D. CDR1 and CDR2 from the germline V gene are SGHRS and YFSETQ. V dropped 0 bases and J dropped 0 bases, with 9 bases sitting between them. The CDR3 spans 15 residues. CDR3 nucleotides: TGCGCCAGCAGCTTGGTCCCCCAGGCTAACTATGGCTACACCTTC. As protein: CASSLVPQANYGYTF.

The chain combines TRBV7-2 with TRBJ2-5; TRBD2 aligns across 7 bases. J lost 5 bases, V lost 9 bases, and 12 bases had no gene match. The CDR3 covers 14 residues. CDR1 is SGHTA, CDR2 FQGNSA, per germline. CDR3 loop: CASSSGHNRETQYF. The CDR3 coding sequence is TGTGCCAGTTCTAGCGGCCACAACCGGGAGACCCAGTACTTC. Drawing the rest from reference TRBV7-2 and TRBJ2-5, the complete variable domain is GAGVSQSPSNKVTEKGKDVELRCDPISGHTALYWYRQSLGQGLEFLIYFQGNSAPDKSGLPSDRFSAERTGGSVSTLTIQRTQQEDSAVYLCASSSGHNRETQYFGPGTRLLVL.

This rearrangement joins TRBV28 to TRBJ2-3, with 8 nucleotides matching TRBD1. The CDR3 has 13 residues. V lost 6 bases to trimming and J lost 5 bases; unmatched junction nucleotides: 4. Germline CDR1 reads MDHEN; CDR2 reads SYDVKM. The CDR3 sequence: CASRRTGRDTQYF. The DNA of the CDR3 is TGTGCCAGCAGACGGACAGGGAGAGATACGCAGTATTTT.

The chain carries TRBV6-1 and TRBJ2-1; 13 nucleotides line up with TRBD2. The CDR3 extends over 15 amino acids. Losses at the gene ends were 5 bases for V and 8 bases for J; bases not matched to a gene: 6. The V gene's germline CDR1 is MNHNS and CDR2 SASEGT. The CDR3 protein is CASSSTSGGADEQFF. As DNA, the CDR3 is TGTGCCAGCAGTAGTACTAGCGGGGGGGCCGATGAGCAGTTCTTC.

CDR3 coding DNA: TGTGCCAGCAGTATCCGGACAGGATCCCATGAAAAACTGTTTTTT. Its translation is CASSIRTGSHEKLFF. The rearrangement links TRBV28 to TRBJ1-4, with TRBD1 matching over 7 bases. Trimming at V came to 5 bases and at J to 6 bases, leaving 9 bases not matched to a gene. The CDR3 loop spans 15 amino acids. Per germline, CDR1 MDHEN and CDR2 SYDVKM.

This clone came up once. The V and J genes are TRBV6-6 and TRBJ2-1, with 8 bases that match TRBD2. V trimming: 8 bases; J trimming: 7 bases; junction bases outside the gene matches: 10. The CDR3 extends over 14 amino acids. Germline values: CDR1 MNHNY, CDR2 SVGAGI (reference sequence). CDR3 residues: CASREGSLGNEQFF. The CDR3 coding sequence is TGTGCCAGCCGGGAGGGGTCCCTTGGGAATGAGCAGTTCTTC.

A word on this clone: The junction shows a germline mismatch at one end, possibly a read error. The chain has TRBV5-1 and TRBJ2-3; D remains ambiguous. The CDR3 sequence is 15 residues long. From germline, CDR1 is SGHRS and CDR2 YFSETQ. The CDR3 sequence is CASRLATGSTDTQYF. The CDR3 DNA reads TGCGCCAGCAGATTGGCGACGGGTAGCACAGATACGCAGTATTTT.

J is TRBJ1-3 and V is TRBV4-2; tentatively, D is TRBD1 (5 bases). The CDR3 sequence is 17 residues long. In germline, CDR1 is LGHNA, CDR2 YNFKEQ. V lost 2 bases and J 3 bases, leaving 17 bases between the germline ends. CDR3 nucleotides: TGTGCCAGCAGCCAATTTCGTGGAACAGGCGGTGGAAACACCATATATTTT. Translated, it gives CASSQFRGTGGGNTIYF.

Written as DNA, the CDR3 is TGTGCCAGCTCAAGGGGTCAATTTCAGCCCCAGCATTTT. This sequence encodes CASSRGQFQPQHF. The gene calls are TRBV5-4 and TRBJ1-5, with D possibly being TRBD1 (5 bases). This CDR3 is 13 amino acids long. V was clipped by 7 bases and J by 6 bases, with 14 bases between them. Germline V gene sequence: CDR1 SGHNT, CDR2 YYREEE (reference sequence).

The count of this clone is one. Written as DNA, the CDR3 is TGTGCCAGCAGTTACTCGAAGGTACAGGTGAACACTGAAGCTTTCTTT. This encodes CASSYSKVQVNTEAFF. The chain links TRBV6-5 to TRBJ1-1, with D perhaps TRBD1 (5 bases). This CDR3 is 16 amino acids long. V lost 0 bases, J lost 0 bases, and 11 bases lay in between. Germline CDR1 MNHEY, CDR2 SVGAGI.

V usage is TRBV10-1 and J usage is TRBJ2-3; D is ambiguous. This CDR3 comprises 12 residues. Germline loops: CDR1 WNHNN, CDR2 SYGVQD (reference sequence). The V and J ends lost 6 bases and 1 base respectively, with 5 bases between them. DNA for the CDR3: TGCGCCAGCAGCCGGGGCACAGATACGCAGTATTTT. Translating it yields CASSRGTDTQYF.

The V and J genes are TRBV29-1 and TRBJ2-1; maybe TRBD2 (6 bases). Per germline, CDR1 SQVTM and CDR2 ANQGSEA. With 5 bases removed from V and 9 bases from J, the gap between germline ends came to 11 bases. CDR3 length: 11 residues. The DNA for the CDR3 is TGCAGCGTTCCCCAGGGAGGTGAGCAGTTCTTC. It encodes CSVPQGGEQFF.